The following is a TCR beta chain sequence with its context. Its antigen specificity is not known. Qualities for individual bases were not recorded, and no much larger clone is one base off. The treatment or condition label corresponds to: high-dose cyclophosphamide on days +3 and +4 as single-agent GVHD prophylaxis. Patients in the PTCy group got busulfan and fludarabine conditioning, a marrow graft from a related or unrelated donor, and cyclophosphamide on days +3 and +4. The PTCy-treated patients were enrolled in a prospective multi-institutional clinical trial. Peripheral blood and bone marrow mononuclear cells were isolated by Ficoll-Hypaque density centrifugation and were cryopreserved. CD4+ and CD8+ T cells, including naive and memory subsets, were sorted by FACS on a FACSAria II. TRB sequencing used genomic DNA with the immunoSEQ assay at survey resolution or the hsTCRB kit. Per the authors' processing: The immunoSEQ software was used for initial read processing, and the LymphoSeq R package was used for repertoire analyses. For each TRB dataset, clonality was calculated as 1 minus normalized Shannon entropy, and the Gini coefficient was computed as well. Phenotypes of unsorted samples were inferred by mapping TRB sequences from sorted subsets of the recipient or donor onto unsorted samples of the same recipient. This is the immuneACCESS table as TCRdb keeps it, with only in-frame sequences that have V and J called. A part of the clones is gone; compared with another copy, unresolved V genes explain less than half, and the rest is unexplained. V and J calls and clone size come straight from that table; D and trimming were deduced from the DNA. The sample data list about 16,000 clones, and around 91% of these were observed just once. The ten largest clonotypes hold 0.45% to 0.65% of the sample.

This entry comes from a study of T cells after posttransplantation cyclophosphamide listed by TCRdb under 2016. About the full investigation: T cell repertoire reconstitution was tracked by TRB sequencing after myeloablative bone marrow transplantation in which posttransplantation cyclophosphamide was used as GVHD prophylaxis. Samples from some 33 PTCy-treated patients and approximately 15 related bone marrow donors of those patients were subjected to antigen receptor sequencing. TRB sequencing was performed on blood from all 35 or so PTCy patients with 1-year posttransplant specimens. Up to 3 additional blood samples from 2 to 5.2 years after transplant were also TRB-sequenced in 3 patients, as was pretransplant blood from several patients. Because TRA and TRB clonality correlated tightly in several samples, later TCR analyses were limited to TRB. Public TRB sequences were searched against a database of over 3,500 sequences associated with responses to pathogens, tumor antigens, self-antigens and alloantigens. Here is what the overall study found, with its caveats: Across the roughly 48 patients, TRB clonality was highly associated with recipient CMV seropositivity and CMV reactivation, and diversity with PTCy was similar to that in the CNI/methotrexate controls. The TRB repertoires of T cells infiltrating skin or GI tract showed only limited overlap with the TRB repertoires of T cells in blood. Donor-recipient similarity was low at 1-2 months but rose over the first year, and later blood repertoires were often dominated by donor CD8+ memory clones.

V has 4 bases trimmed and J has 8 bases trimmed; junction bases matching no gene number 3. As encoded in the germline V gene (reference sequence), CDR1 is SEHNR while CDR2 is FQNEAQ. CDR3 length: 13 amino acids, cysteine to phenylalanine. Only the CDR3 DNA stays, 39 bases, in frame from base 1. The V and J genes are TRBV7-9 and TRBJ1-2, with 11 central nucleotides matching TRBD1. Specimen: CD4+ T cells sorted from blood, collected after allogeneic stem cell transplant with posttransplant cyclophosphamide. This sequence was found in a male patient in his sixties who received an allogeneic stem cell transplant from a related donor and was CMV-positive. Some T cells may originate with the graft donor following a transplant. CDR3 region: CASSWGQGDGYTF. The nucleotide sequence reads TGTGCCAGCAGCTGGGGACAGGGGGACGGCTACACCTTC. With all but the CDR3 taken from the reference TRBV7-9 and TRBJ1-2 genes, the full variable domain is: DTGVSQNPRHKITKRGQNVTFRCDPISEHNRLYWYRQTLGQGPEFLTYFQNEAQLEKSRLLSDRFSAERPKGSFSTLEIQRTEQGDSAMYLCASSWGQGDGYTFGSGTRLTVV.